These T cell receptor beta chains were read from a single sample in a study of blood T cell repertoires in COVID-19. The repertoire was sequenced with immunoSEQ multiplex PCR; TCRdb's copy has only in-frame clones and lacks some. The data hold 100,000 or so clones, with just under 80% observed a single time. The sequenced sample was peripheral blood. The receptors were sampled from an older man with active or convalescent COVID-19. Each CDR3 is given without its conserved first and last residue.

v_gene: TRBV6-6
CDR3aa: ASSPSGNQPQH

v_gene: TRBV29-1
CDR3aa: SVSQSNQPQH

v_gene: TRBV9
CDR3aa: ASSGLRQGTNNEQF

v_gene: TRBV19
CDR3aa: ASSVSGDTEAF

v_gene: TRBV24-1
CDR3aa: ATSDPGHTNTGELF

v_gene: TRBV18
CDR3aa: ASSPPSKNTEAF

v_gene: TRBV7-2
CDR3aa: ASSFRGSLAGDEQY

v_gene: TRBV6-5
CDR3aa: ASRRLAKTGELF

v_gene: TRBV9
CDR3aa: ASTSGATDTQY

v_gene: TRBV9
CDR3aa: ASSGRVGNTEAF

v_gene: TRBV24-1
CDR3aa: ATSAPEKSEKLF

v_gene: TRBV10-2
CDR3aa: ASSEFPGLAGGPMGDTQY

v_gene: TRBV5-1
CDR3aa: ASSLTPQRETQY

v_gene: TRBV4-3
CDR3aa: ASSQAGQGPYEQY

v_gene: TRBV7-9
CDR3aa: ASSLAGDREQY

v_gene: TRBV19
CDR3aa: ASRGGQVYNEQF

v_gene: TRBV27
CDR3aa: ASSYAGTGKYEQY

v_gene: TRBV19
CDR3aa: ASSIIHGSNYGYT

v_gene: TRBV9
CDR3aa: ASSAGTLNTGELF

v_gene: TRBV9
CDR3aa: ASSGAGRGPTDTQY

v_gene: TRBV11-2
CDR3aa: ASSLGAHTGELF

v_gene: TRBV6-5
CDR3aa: ASRGLSSTDTQY

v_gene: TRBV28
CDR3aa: ASSLGRYQETQY

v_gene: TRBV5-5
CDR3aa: ASSLVEYEQY

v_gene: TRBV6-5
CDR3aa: ASTRDRMNTEAF

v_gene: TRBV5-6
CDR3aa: ASSPIYRELSAYGYT

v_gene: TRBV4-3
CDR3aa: ASSQNPSDTQY

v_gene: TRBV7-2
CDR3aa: ASSRGTSQPQH

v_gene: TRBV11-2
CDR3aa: ASSLGGVSETQY

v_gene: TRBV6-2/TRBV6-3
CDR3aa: ASSYSRDSEQPQH

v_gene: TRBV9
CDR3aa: ASSPPAARVQF

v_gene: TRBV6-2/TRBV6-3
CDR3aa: ASSYAGGRNEQF

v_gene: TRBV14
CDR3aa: ASSQLGDYEQY

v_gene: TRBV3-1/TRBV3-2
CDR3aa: ASSPGMAGNEKLF

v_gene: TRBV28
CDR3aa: ASSGGQLNYGYT

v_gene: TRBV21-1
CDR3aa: ASSKRPTGQGTNYGYT

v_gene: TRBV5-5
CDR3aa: ASSLGVSGAQETQY